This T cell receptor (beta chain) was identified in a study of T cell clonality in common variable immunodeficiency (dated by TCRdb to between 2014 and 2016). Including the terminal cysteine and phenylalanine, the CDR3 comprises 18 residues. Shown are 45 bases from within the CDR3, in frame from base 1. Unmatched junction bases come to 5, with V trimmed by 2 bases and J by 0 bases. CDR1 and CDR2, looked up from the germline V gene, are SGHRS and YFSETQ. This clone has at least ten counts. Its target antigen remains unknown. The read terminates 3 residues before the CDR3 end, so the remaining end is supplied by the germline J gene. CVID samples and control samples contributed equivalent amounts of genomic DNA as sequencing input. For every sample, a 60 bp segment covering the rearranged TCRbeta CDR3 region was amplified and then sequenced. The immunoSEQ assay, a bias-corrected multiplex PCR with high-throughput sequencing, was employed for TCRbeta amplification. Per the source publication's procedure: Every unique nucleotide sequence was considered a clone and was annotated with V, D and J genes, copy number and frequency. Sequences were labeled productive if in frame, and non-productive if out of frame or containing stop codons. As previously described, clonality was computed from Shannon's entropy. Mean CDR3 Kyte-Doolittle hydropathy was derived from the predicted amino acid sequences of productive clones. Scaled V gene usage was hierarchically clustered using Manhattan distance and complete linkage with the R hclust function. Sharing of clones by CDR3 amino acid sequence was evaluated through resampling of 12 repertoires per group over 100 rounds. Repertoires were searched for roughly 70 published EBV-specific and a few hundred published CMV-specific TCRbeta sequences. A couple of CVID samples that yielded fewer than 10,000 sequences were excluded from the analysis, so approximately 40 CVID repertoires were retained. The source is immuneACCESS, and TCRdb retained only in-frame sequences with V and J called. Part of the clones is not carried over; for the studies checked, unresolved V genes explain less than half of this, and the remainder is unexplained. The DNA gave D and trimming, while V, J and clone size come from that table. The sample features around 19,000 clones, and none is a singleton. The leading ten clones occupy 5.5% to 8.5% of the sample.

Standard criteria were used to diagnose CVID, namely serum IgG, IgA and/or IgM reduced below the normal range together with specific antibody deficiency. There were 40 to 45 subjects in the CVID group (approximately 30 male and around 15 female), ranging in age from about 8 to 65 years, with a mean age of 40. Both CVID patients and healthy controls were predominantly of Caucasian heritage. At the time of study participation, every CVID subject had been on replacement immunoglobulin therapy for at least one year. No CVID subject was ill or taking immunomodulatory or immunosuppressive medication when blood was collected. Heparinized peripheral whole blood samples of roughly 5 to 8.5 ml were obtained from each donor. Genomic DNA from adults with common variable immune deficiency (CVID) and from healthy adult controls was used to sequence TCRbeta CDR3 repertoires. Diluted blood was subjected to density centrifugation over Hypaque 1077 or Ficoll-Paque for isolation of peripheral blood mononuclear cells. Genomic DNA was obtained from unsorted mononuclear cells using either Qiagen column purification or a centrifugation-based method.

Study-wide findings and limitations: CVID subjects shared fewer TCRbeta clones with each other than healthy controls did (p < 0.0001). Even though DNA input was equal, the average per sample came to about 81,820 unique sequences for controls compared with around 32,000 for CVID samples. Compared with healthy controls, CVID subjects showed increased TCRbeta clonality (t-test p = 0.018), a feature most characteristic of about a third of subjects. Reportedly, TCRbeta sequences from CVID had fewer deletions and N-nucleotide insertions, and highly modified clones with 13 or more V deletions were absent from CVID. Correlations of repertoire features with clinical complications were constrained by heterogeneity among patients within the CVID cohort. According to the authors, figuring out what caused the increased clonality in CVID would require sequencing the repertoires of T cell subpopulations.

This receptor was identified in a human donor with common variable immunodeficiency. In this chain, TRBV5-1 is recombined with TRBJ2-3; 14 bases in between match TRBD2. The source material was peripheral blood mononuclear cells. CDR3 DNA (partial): TGCGCCAGCAGCTTTGGGACTAGCGGGAGATTTAGCACAGATACG. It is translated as CASSFGTSGRFSTDT. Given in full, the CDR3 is CASSFGTSGRFSTDTQYF.